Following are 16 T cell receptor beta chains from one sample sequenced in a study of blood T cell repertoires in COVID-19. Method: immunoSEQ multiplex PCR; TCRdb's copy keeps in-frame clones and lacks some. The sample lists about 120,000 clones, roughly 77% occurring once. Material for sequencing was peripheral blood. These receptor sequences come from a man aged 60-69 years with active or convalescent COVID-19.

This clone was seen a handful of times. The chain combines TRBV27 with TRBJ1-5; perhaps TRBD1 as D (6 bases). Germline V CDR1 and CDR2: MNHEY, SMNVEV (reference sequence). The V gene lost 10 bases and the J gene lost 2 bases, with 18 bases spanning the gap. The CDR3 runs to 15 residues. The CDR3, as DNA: TGTGCCAACACCTGGGGGCCGCGGGGCAATCAGCCCCAGCATTTT. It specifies CANTWGPRGNQPQHF.

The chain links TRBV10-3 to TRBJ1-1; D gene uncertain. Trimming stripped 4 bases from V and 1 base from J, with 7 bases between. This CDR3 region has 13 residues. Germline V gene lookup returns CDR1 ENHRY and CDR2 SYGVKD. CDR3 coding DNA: TGTGCCATCAGTGGGGCAGCGAACACTGAAGCTTTCTTT. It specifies CAISGAANTEAFF.

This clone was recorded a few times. CDR3 DNA sequence: TGTGCCAGCAGTTTAGGGGGCGGGAGGGTTGACGAGCAGTACTTC. It translates to CASSLGGGRVDEQYF. This chain uses TRBV27 with TRBJ2-7; 9 nucleotides agree with TRBD2. This CDR3 is 15 amino acids long. Trimming removed 2 bases from V and 5 bases from J; junction bases left unmatched: 7. In germline, CDR1 is MNHEY, CDR2 SMNVEV (reference sequence).

The CDR3 loop is CASSGVSGGNQPQHF. The CDR3 bases are TGTGCCAGCAGCGGTGTCTCGGGAGGCAATCAGCCCCAGCATTTT. The rearrangement uses TRBV7-2 and TRBJ1-5, with D uncertain. The CDR3 covers 15 residues. Trimming pared 5 bases from V and 2 bases from J, leaving 13 bases between. Per the germline V gene, CDR1 is SGHTA and CDR2 is FQGNSA. The full variable domain, its missing parts supplied by reference TRBV7-2 and TRBJ1-5, is GAGVSQSPSNKVTEKGKDVELRCDPISGHTALYWYRQSLGQGLEFLIYFQGNSAPDKSGLPSDRFSAERTGGSVSTLTIQRTQQEDSAVYLCASSGVSGGNQPQHFGDGTRLSIL.

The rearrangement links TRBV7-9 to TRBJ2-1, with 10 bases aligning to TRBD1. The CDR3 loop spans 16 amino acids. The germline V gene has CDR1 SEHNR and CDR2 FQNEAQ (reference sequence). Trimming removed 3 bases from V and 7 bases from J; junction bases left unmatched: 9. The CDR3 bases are TGTGCCAGCAGCTTCCGACAGGGGGCATCATCGAATGAGCAGTTCTTC. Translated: CASSFRQGASSNEQFF.

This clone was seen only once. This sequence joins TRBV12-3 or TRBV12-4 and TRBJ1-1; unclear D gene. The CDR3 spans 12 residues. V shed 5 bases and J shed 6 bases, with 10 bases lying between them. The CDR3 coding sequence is TGTGCCAGCAGTCATCAAGCCCCTGAAGCTTTCTTT. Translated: CASSHQAPEAFF.

As DNA, the CDR3 is TGTGCCAGCAGGCCCATCGGGGATTCACCCCTCCACTTT. Translating gives CASRPIGDSPLHF. V is TRBV27 and J is TRBJ1-6, with no clear D. V shed 6 bases and J shed 8 bases, with 11 bases lying between them. CDR1 and CDR2 (germline): MNHEY, SMNVEV (reference sequence). The CDR3 length is 13 residues.

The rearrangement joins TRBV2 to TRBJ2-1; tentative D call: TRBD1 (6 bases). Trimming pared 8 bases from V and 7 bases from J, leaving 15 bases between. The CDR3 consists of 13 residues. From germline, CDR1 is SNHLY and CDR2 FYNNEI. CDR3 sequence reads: CASAWGQGNEQFF. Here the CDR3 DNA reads TGTGCCAGCGCATGGGGGCAAGGTAATGAGCAGTTCTTC.

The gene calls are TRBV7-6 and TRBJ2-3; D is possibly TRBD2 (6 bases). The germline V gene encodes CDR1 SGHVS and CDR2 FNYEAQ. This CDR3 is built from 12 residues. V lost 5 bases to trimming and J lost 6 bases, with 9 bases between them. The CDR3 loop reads CASSTAGDTQYF. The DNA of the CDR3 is TGTGCCAGCAGCACTGCGGGGGATACGCAGTATTTT.

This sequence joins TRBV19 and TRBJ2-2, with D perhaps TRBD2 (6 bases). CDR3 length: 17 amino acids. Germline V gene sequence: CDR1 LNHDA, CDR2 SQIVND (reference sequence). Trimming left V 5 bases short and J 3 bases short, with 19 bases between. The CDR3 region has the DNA TGTGCCAGTAGTGCCCCCGGTGCTACGGGGGACACCGGGGAGCTGTTTTTT. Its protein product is CASSAPGATGDTGELFF.

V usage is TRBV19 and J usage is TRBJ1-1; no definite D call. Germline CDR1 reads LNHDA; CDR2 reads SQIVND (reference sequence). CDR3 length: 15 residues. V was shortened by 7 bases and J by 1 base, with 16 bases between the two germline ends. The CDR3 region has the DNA TGTGCCAGTAACAAAAAGAGCAGCGGGAACACTGAAGCTTTCTTT. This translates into CASNKKSSGNTEAFF.

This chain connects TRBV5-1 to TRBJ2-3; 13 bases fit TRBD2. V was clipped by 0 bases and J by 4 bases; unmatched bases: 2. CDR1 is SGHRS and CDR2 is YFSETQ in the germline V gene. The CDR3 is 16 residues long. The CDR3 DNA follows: TGCGCCAGCAGCTTGGGGGGACTAGCGGGATCAGATACGCAGTATTTT. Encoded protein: CASSLGGLAGSDTQYF.

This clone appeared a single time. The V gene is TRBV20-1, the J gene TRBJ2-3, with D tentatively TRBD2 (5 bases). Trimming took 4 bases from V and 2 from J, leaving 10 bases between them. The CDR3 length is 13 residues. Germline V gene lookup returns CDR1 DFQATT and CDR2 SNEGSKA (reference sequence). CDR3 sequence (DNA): TGCAGTGCTAATGACGGGGACACAGATACGCAGTATTTT. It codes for CSANDGDTDTQYF.

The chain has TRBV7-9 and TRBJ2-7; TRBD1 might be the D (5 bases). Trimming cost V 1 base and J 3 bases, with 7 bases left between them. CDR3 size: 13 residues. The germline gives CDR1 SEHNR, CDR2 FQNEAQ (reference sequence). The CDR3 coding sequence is TGTGCCAGCAGCTTAGATCAGGGCTACGAGCAGTACTTC. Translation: CASSLDQGYEQYF.

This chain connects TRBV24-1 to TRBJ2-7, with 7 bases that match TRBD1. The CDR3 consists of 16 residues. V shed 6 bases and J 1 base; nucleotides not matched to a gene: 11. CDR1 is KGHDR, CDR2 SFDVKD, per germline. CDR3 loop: CATSPGGRQGSYEQYF. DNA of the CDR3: TGTGCCACCAGTCCTGGGGGAAGACAGGGTTCCTACGAGCAGTACTTC.

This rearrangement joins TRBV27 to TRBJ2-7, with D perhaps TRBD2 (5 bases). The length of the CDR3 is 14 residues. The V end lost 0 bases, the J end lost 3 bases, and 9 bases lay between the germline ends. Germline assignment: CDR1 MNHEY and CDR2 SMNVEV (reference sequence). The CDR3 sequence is CASSLSPGLYEQYF. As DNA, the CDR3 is TGTGCCAGCAGTTTATCTCCCGGACTCTACGAGCAGTACTTC.